A single sample is the source of the 20 T cell receptor beta chains below, sequenced in a study of PD-1 blockade in classical Hodgkin lymphoma. All patients experienced relapse after autologous stem cell transplantation, and brentuximab vedotin exposure was variable. TCRdb keeps only in-frame clones here, not all; method: immunoSEQ multiplex PCR. Among tens of thousands of clones listed, 85% to 90% were seen once. This material consisted of peripheral blood mononuclear cells (PBMCs), taken at baseline. These receptors originate from a human donor with classical Hodgkin lymphoma.

The chain joins TRBV7-2 to TRBJ1-5, with unresolved D. The germline CDR1 and CDR2 sequences are SGHTA and FQGNSA. The CDR3 is 15 amino acids. V was trimmed by 1 base and J by 0 bases, leaving 7 bases between them. Written as DNA, the CDR3 is TGTGCCAGCAGCTTAGATTCTGCTAGCAATCAGCCCCAGCATTTT. Translation: CASSLDSASNQPQHF.

The V and J genes are TRBV9 and TRBJ1-6; D uncertain. This CDR3 has 15 amino acids. With 4 bases removed from V and 8 bases from J, the gap between germline ends came to 16 bases. Germline CDR1 and CDR2: SGDLS and YYNGEE. The CDR3 sequence: CASSLSPSMDSPLHF. The DNA of the CDR3 is TGTGCCAGCAGCCTTAGCCCGTCGATGGATTCACCCCTCCACTTT.

This chain connects TRBV5-1 to TRBJ1-5; TRBD1 is a possible D gene (5 bases). The CDR3 sequence is 15 residues long. Trimming removed 0 bases from V and 1 base from J, with 8 bases in between. Per the germline V gene, CDR1 is SGHRS and CDR2 is YFSETQ. CDR3 protein: CASSLEEGSNQPQHF. In DNA form, the CDR3 reads TGCGCCAGCAGCTTGGAGGAGGGGAGCAATCAGCCCCAGCATTTT.

This clone was recorded only once. This chain connects TRBV7-9 to TRBJ1-1; tentatively, D is TRBD1 (5 bases). The CDR3 sequence is 13 residues long. V was clipped by 2 bases and J by 5 bases, with 9 bases between them. The germline gives CDR1 SEHNR, CDR2 FQNEAQ (reference sequence). The CDR3 DNA reads TGTGCCAGCAGCTTATTGGGGGGAACTGAAGCTTTCTTT. Its translation: CASSLLGGTEAFF.

This chain connects TRBV10-3 to TRBJ2-1; 9 nucleotides agree with TRBD2. J gave up 8 bases and V 0 bases, and 8 bases lay outside the gene matches. Germline V lookup: CDR1 ENHRY, CDR2 SYGVKD. The length of the CDR3 is 16 residues. CDR3 region: CAISESGTSPPDEQFF. The CDR3 coding sequence is TGTGCCATCAGTGAGTCAGGGACTAGCCCCCCCGATGAGCAGTTCTTC.

The chain carries TRBV4-3 and TRBJ1-2; 10 bases fit TRBD1. V gave up 0 bases and J gave up 7 bases; unmatched junction bases: 11. This CDR3 has 17 amino acids. Germline V gives CDR1 LGHNA, CDR2 YSLEER. CDR3 nucleotides: TGCGCCAGCAGCCAAGAGGTGAGGACAGGGGGATCAGGTGGCTACACCTTC. It codes for CASSQEVRTGGSGGYTF.

The chain recombines TRBV7-2 with TRBJ2-5; TRBD1 might be the D (6 bases). Deletions cut 5 bases from V and 11 bases from J, with 18 bases between. The CDR3 runs to 13 residues. The germline V gene has CDR1 SGHTA and CDR2 FQGNSA. The CDR3 region is CASSIDRLGEQYF. The CDR3 DNA is TGTGCCAGCAGCATCGACAGGCTCGGAGAGCAGTACTTC.

V gene TRBV6-5 combines with J gene TRBJ1-1; 9 nucleotides agree with TRBD1. The CDR3 length is 13 residues. Germline CDR1 is MNHEY and CDR2 is SVGAGI. The ends lost 5 bases at V and 8 bases at J; junction bases unmatched: 6. CDR3 loop: CASSRTGDREAFF. CDR3 DNA: TGTGCCAGCAGTCGGACAGGGGATCGAGAAGCTTTCTTT.

This clone has a handful of counts. V and J are TRBV14 and TRBJ1-1, with no clear D. V lost 1 base and J 8 bases, leaving 11 bases between the germline ends. This CDR3 comprises 13 residues. Germline CDR1 is SGHDN and CDR2 is FVKESK. The CDR3 reads CASSQVSGGEAFF. In DNA form, the CDR3 reads TGTGCCAGCAGCCAAGTCTCGGGCGGGGAAGCTTTCTTT.

The rearrangement uses TRBV6-1 and TRBJ2-2; 9 bases fit TRBD1. V lost 4 bases, J lost 4 bases, and 10 bases stayed unmatched. CDR1 is MNHNS, CDR2 SASEGT, per germline. The CDR3 consists of 17 residues. CDR3 residues: CASSAPGGQGFTGELFF. For the CDR3, the DNA is TGTGCCAGCAGTGCCCCCGGGGGACAGGGTTTCACCGGGGAGCTGTTTTTT.

V and J are TRBV6-5 and TRBJ1-1, with D unclear. The V end lost 5 bases, the J end lost 0 bases, and 10 bases lay between the germline ends. This CDR3 has 14 amino acids. Germline CDR1 reads MNHEY; CDR2 reads SVGAGI. The DNA for the CDR3 is TGTGCCAGCAGTACCCGACCCTTGAACACTGAAGCTTTCTTT. Translating gives CASSTRPLNTEAFF.

The V call is TRBV6-5, the J call TRBJ1-4; D is unclear. The germline CDR1 and CDR2 sequences are MNHEY and SVGAGI. The CDR3 contains 15 residues. The V and J ends lost 6 bases and 0 bases respectively, with 11 bases between them. CDR3 in amino acids: CASRSPRATNEKLFF. As DNA, the CDR3 is TGTGCCAGCAGAAGTCCTCGTGCAACTAATGAAAAACTGTTTTTT.

The V gene is TRBV29-1, the J gene TRBJ2-1, with TRBD2 as a possible D gene (7 bases). The CDR3 has 14 amino acids. V was shortened by 0 bases and J by 4 bases, with 10 bases between the two germline ends. Germline V gene sequence: CDR1 SQVTM, CDR2 ANQGSEA. The CDR3 DNA sequence: TGCAGCGTTGAAGAGGGGAGGGGGTACAATGAGCAGTTCTTC. Protein product: CSVEEGRGYNEQFF.

The chain employs TRBV6-1 and TRBJ2-7, with TRBD2 matching 10 bases. The V gene end was trimmed by 6 bases and the J gene end by 4 bases; junction bases not matched to a gene: 9. This CDR3 is 15 amino acids long. In germline, CDR1 is MNHNS, CDR2 SASEGT. This chain's CDR3 is CASSTSGGAPYEQYF. The CDR3 DNA reads TGTGCCAGCAGCACAAGCGGGGGGGCCCCGTACGAGCAGTACTTC.

The chain recombines TRBV9 with TRBJ2-7; D is ambiguous. The CDR3 runs to 14 residues. The germline V gene encodes CDR1 SGDLS and CDR2 YYNGEE. V was cut by 5 bases and J by 3 bases, with 15 bases left in between. The CDR3, as DNA: TGTGCCAGCAGTCCGGGCCCAGTCTTCTACGAGCAGTACTTC. Translated, it gives CASSPGPVFYEQYF. The complete variable domain, with remaining parts taken from reference TRBV9 and TRBJ2-7, reads DSGVTQTPKHLITATGQRVTLRCSPRSGDLSVYWYQQSLDQGLQFLIQYYNGEERAKGNILERFSAQQFPDLHSELNLSSLELGDSALYFCASSPGPVFYEQYFGPGTRLTVT.

The V gene is TRBV27, the J gene TRBJ2-7; 8 bases are shared with TRBD1. Germline V gene sequence: CDR1 MNHEY, CDR2 SMNVEV (reference sequence). The trim removed 2 bases at V and 3 bases at J, leaving 3 bases unmatched. The CDR3 extends over 14 amino acids. CDR3 region: CASSLQGANYEQYF. As DNA, the CDR3 is TGTGCCAGCAGTTTACAGGGGGCCAACTACGAGCAGTACTTC.

This chain joins TRBV7-9 and TRBJ2-3; the D gene is possibly TRBD1 (6 bases). The length of the CDR3 is 13 residues. The germline V gene encodes CDR1 SEHNR and CDR2 FQNEAQ (reference sequence). Trimming removed 7 bases at V and 6 bases at J, with 14 bases between. CDR3 loop: CASTTGSADTQYF. DNA of the CDR3: TGTGCCAGCACCACAGGGAGCGCGGATACGCAGTATTTT.

The genes are TRBV13 and TRBJ2-3; tentative D call: TRBD2 (7 bases). This CDR3 contains 16 residues. Germline-derived CDR1 and CDR2 are PRHDT and FYEKMQ (reference sequence). The V end lost 6 bases, the J end lost 6 bases, and 22 bases lay between the germline ends. CDR3 in amino acids: CASSGGGGEGGDTQYF. DNA for the CDR3: TGTGCCAGCAGTGGAGGCGGTGGCGAGGGGGGGGATACGCAGTATTTT.

The V and J genes are TRBV6-5 and TRBJ2-1; D may correspond to TRBD1 or TRBD2 (5 bases each). V shed 8 bases and J shed 5 bases, with 16 bases lying between them. The CDR3 has 14 amino acids. Germline V lookup: CDR1 MNHEY, CDR2 SVGAGI. The CDR3 coding sequence is TGTGCCAGCTCAGTACGGGGCCTAAACAATGAGCAGTTCTTC. Its translation is CASSVRGLNNEQFF.

The rearrangement uses TRBV20-1 and TRBJ2-5; no clear D. Germline CDR1 reads DFQATT; CDR2 reads SNEGSKA (reference sequence). The CDR3 sequence is 11 residues long. Trimming pared 7 bases from V and 4 bases from J, leaving 10 bases between. The CDR3, as DNA: TGCAGTGGGACGTCGCTAGAGACCCAGTACTTC. Translating it yields CSGTSLETQYF.